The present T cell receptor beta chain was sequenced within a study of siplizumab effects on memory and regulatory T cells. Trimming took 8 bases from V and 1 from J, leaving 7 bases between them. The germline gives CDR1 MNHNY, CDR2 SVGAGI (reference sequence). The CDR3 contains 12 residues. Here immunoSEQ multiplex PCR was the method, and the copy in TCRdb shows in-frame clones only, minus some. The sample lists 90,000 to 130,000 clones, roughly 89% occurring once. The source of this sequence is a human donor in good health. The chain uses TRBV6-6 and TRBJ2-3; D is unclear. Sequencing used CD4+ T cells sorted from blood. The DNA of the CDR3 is TGTGCCAGCGCTCCTGGCACAGATACGCAGTATTTT. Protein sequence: CASAPGTDTQYF.